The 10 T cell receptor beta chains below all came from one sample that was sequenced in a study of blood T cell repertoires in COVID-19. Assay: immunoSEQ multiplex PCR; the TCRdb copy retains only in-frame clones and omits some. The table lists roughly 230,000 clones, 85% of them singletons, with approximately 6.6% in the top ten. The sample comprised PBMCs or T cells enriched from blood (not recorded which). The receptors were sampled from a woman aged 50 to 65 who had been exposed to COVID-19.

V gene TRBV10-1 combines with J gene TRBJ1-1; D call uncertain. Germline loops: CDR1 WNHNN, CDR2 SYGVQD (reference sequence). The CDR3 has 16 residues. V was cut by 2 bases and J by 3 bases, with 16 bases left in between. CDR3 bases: TGCGCCAGCAGTGAGACCAGGTTGAGCTCGGACACTGAAGCTTTCTTT. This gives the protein CASSETRLSSDTEAFF.

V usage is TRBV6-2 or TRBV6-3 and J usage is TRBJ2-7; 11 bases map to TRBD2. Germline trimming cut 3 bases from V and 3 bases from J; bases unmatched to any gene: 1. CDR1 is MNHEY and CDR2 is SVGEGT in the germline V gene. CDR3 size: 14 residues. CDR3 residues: CASSYGTSGYEQYF. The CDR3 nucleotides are TGTGCCAGCAGTTATGGGACTAGCGGCTACGAGCAGTACTTC.

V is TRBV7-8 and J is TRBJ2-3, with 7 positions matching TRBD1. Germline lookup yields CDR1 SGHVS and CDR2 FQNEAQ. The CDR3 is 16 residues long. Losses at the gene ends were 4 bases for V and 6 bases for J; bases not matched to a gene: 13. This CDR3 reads CASSSRKNTGEDTQYF. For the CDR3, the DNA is TGTGCCAGCAGCTCCCGTAAGAACACAGGGGAGGATACGCAGTATTTT.

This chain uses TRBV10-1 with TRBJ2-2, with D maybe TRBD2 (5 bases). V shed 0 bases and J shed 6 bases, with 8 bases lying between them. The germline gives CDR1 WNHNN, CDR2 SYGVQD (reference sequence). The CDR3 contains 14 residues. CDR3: CASSESPGAGELFF. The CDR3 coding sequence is TGCGCCAGCAGTGAGTCGCCCGGGGCCGGGGAGCTGTTTTTT.

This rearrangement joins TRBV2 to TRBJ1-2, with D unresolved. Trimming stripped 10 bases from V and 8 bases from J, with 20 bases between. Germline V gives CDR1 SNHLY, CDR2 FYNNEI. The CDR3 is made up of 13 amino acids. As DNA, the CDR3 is TGTGCCATCAGGCCCTCCAGCGTAGGAGGCTACACCTTC. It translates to CAIRPSSVGGYTF.

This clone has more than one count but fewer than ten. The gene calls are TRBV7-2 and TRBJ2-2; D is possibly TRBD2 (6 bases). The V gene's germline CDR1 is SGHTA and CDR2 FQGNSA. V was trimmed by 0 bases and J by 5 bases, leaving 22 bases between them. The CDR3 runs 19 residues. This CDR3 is CASSLATNQLGGHTGELFF. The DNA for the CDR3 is TGTGCCAGCAGCTTAGCGACCAACCAGCTGGGGGGTCATACCGGGGAGCTGTTTTTT.

The CDR3 reads CASSRSPGEKLFF. The CDR3 nucleotides are TGTGCCAGCAGCCGTAGTCCCGGGGAAAAACTGTTTTTT. The chain recombines TRBV7-9 with TRBJ1-4; D is uncertain. The CDR3 consists of 13 residues. CDR1 and CDR2 (germline): SEHNR, FQNEAQ (reference sequence). Trimming stripped 5 bases from V and 8 bases from J, with 12 bases between. The complete variable domain, with remaining parts taken from reference TRBV7-9 and TRBJ1-4, reads DTGVSQNPRHKITKRGQNVTFRCDPISEHNRLYWYRQTLGQGPEFLTYFQNEAQLEKSRLLSDRFSAERPKGSFSTLEIQRTEQGDSAMYLCASSRSPGEKLFFGSGTQLSVL.

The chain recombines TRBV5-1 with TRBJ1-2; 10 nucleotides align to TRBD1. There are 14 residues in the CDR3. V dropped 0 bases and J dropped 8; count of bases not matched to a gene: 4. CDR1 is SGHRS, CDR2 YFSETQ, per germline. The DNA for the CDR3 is TGCGCCAGCAGCTTGGTGGGACAGGGGAGAGGCTACACCTTC. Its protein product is CASSLVGQGRGYTF.

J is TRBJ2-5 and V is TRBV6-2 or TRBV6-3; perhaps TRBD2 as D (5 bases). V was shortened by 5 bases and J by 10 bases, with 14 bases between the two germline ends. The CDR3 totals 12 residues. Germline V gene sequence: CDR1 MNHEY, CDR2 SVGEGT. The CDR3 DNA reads TGTGCCAGCAGTGGGCACGGGGTCGGCCAGTACTTC. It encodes CASSGHGVGQYF.

The CDR3 reads CASSSDAGRRTEAFF. In DNA, the CDR3 is TGCGCCAGCAGCTCCGACGCCGGGCGGAGGACTGAAGCTTTCTTT. This chain connects TRBV5-1 to TRBJ1-1, with unresolved D. From germline, CDR1 is SGHRS and CDR2 YFSETQ. The germline V and J ends were trimmed by 3 bases and 5 bases, with 17 bases remaining between them. This CDR3 comprises 15 residues.